What follows are 10 T cell receptor beta chains derived from one specimen sequenced in a study of shared clonotypes between healthy human individuals. Clones were read by immunoSEQ multiplex PCR, and TCRdb kept only the in-frame ones, dropping some. Among around 1,900,000 clones listed, 93% were seen once. CD45RO-negative CD8 cells positively selected for CCR7 made up the naive population, which excluded terminally differentiated effector memory CD45RA+ cells. Material: naive CD8+ T cells from PBMCs. The receptor set was obtained from a young man in good health. Some clones in this sample may be carry-over from other donors' samples.

The genes are TRBV9 and TRBJ2-2; D unclear. This CDR3 is built from 13 residues. Germline lookup yields CDR1 SGDLS and CDR2 YYNGEE. V was cut by 3 bases and J by 3 bases, with 6 bases left in between. CDR3 region: CASSALDTGELFF. The CDR3 DNA reads as TGTGCCAGCAGCGCCCTAGACACCGGGGAGCTGTTTTTT.

This sequence joins TRBV10-2 and TRBJ2-1; TRBD1 matches 7 bases. The CDR3 runs 16 residues. The germline V gene has CDR1 WSHSY and CDR2 SAAADI. The junction had 8 bases not matched to a gene; V was cut back by 6 bases and J by 0 bases. The CDR3, as DNA: TGCGCCAGCAGCCCTAAGACAGGGAGCTCCTACAATGAGCAGTTCTTC. Its translation is CASSPKTGSSYNEQFF.

The rearrangement joins TRBV13 to TRBJ2-2, with D possibly being TRBD1 (6 bases). The ends were cut back, 11 bases at V and 4 bases at J, with 14 bases in the middle. Germline loops: CDR1 PRHDT, CDR2 FYEKMQ (reference sequence). The CDR3 runs 13 residues. The CDR3 loop reads CAGTGPGTGELFF. CDR3 DNA sequence: TGTGCCGGCACAGGGCCGGGCACCGGGGAGCTGTTTTTT.

This chain uses TRBV2 with TRBJ1-4, with D unresolved. V lost 6 bases and J lost 8, with 10 bases in between. Germline V CDR1 and CDR2: SNHLY, FYNNEI. The CDR3 runs to 12 residues. This CDR3 is CASRWREEKLFF. CDR3 coding DNA: TGTGCCAGCAGGTGGAGAGAGGAAAAACTGTTTTTT.

This clone has more than one count but fewer than ten. Other DNA sequences within the sample encode an identical CDR3. The chain uses TRBV19 and TRBJ1-1; TRBD1 is a possible D gene (6 bases). This CDR3 region has 13 residues. The germline V gene encodes CDR1 LNHDA and CDR2 SQIVND (reference sequence). The V end was cut by 6 bases, the J end by 0 bases, with 8 bases between. CDR3 in amino acids: CASRDRMNTEAFF. CDR3 DNA: TGTGCCAGTAGGGACAGAATGAACACTGAAGCTTTCTTT.

This clone was detected only once. The gene calls are TRBV28 and TRBJ2-5; D is uncertain. This CDR3 contains 16 residues. Germline CDR1 and CDR2: MDHEN and SYDVKM. The ends were cut back, 4 bases at V and 2 bases at J, with 17 bases in the middle. CDR3 region: CASSSLDKLRQETQYF. DNA for the CDR3: TGTGCCAGCAGTTCTTTAGACAAGCTCAGACAAGAGACCCAGTACTTC.

This clone was seen only once. J is TRBJ2-1 and V is TRBV7-9; 9 bases map to TRBD2. The CDR3 contains 15 residues. The trim removed 5 bases at V and 6 bases at J, leaving 8 bases unmatched. The germline CDR1 and CDR2 sequences are SEHNR and FQNEAQ (reference sequence). The CDR3 coding sequence is TGTGCCAGCAGCCCGCGGGAGGGCCAACCCAATGAGCAGTTCTTC. Its translation: CASSPREGQPNEQFF.

The rearrangement links TRBV15 to TRBJ2-2, with unresolved D. Germline V gives CDR1 LNHNV, CDR2 YYDKDF (reference sequence). The V gene lost 3 bases and the J gene lost 6 bases, with 11 bases spanning the gap. There are 14 residues in the CDR3. The CDR3 loop is CATSSRMAAGELFF. In DNA form, the CDR3 reads TGTGCCACCAGCAGCCGGATGGCTGCCGGGGAGCTGTTTTTT.

The V and J genes are TRBV10-2 and TRBJ2-5; D uncertain. CDR1 is WSHSY and CDR2 is SAAADI in the germline V gene. V lost 6 bases to trimming and J lost 4 bases, with 15 bases between them. The CDR3 sequence is 14 residues long. The DNA for the CDR3 is TGCGCCAGCAGGGTAGCTGCTCCTGGAGAGACCCAGTACTTC. Translation: CASRVAAPGETQYF.

Comment on this clone: The sample has other DNA sequences that encode this CDR3 too. The chain links TRBV10-3 to TRBJ2-3; D is possibly TRBD1 or TRBD2 (5 bases each). The germline V gene encodes CDR1 ENHRY and CDR2 SYGVKD. V lost 4 bases and J 1 base, leaving 6 bases between the germline ends. The CDR3 loop spans 13 amino acids. The CDR3: CAISVGGTDTQYF. DNA for the CDR3: TGTGCCATCAGTGTGGGGGGCACAGATACGCAGTATTTT.